The 8 T cell receptor beta chains below were found in one sample sequenced in a study of cytomegalovirus exposure and HLA in healthy donors. The PCR contained 60 Vbeta and 13 Jbeta primers. The data were produced by immunoSEQ multiplex PCR, yet TCRdb's version contains in-frame clones alone and is incomplete. The data show under 150,000 clones, about 64% seen once. Sequenced input: PBMCs. The source of these receptors is a woman aged 40 to 50 in good health and CMV-seronegative.

This clone has just a few counts. The V and J genes are TRBV7-9 and TRBJ1-5, with a weak D call TRBD1 (6 bases). Germline V gene lookup returns CDR1 SEHNR and CDR2 FQNEAQ (reference sequence). The CDR3 totals 15 residues. Trimming took off 1 base at V and 4 bases at J, with 11 bases between the two ends. Here the CDR3 DNA reads TGTGCCAGCAGCTTAGGGGACACTAGAAATCAGCCCCAGCATTTT. This translates into CASSLGDTRNQPQHF.

V gene TRBV9 combines with J gene TRBJ1-2, with D perhaps TRBD1 (5 bases). Germline CDR1 and CDR2: SGDLS and YYNGEE. V gave up 0 bases and J gave up 2 bases, with 8 bases separating them. The CDR3 loop spans 14 amino acids. CDR3 DNA: TGTGCCAGCAGCGTAGCGGACACCAACTATGGCTACACCTTC. Protein product: CASSVADTNYGYTF.

V and J are TRBV7-2 and TRBJ1-2; 7 bases line up with TRBD1. Looked up from germline, CDR1 is SGHTA and CDR2 is FQGNSA. CDR3 size: 15 residues. J lost 4 bases, V lost 5 bases, and 10 bases had no gene match. The CDR3 loop reads CASSITGVGGYGYTF. DNA for the CDR3: TGTGCCAGCAGCATAACAGGGGTTGGGGGCTATGGCTACACCTTC.

The chain uses TRBV18 and TRBJ1-5, with 7 nucleotides matching TRBD1. Germline assignment: CDR1 KGHSH and CDR2 LQKENI. Trimming removed 4 bases from V and 4 bases from J; junction bases left unmatched: 4. This CDR3 has 14 residues. The CDR3 sequence is CASSLDRVNQPQHF. As DNA, the CDR3 is TGTGCCAGCTCACTCGACAGGGTGAATCAGCCCCAGCATTTT.

This rearrangement joins TRBV28 to TRBJ1-1; D may be TRBD1 (6 bases). This CDR3 comprises 14 residues. In germline, CDR1 is MDHEN, CDR2 SYDVKM. V lost 7 bases and J lost 6, with 18 bases in between. In nucleotides, the CDR3 is TGTGCCAGCACTACCTCAGGGGTATTCTCTGAAGCTTTCTTT. Translated, it gives CASTTSGVFSEAFF.

This rearrangement joins TRBV7-9 to TRBJ1-4; D not certain. V lost 2 bases and J 7 bases, leaving 8 bases between the germline ends. In germline, CDR1 is SEHNR, CDR2 FQNEAQ (reference sequence). CDR3 length: 13 amino acids. The CDR3 region has the DNA TGTGCCAGCAGCTTAACCTACAGTGAAAAACTGTTTTTT. Residues: CASSLTYSEKLFF.

This chain uses TRBV20-1 with TRBJ2-7, with no clear D. V lost 1 base, J lost 3 bases, and 4 bases lay in between. The germline V gene encodes CDR1 DFQATT and CDR2 SNEGSKA (reference sequence). CDR3 length equals 11 residues. Here the CDR3 reads CSARVVYEQYF. The CDR3 region has the DNA TGCAGTGCTAGAGTCGTCTACGAGCAGTACTTC.

This chain links TRBV7-2 with TRBJ2-7; perhaps TRBD2 as D (7 bases). The CDR3 consists of 13 residues. CDR1 SGHTA and CDR2 FQGNSA come from the germline V gene. Trimming left V 5 bases short and J 4 bases short, with 12 bases between. The DNA of the CDR3 is TGTGCCAGCAGCGGGGGGGCCTCATACGAGCAGTACTTC. Protein: CASSGGASYEQYF.